A single sample is the source of the 26 T cell receptor beta chains below, sequenced in a study of blood T cell repertoires in COVID-19. Assay: immunoSEQ multiplex PCR; the TCRdb copy retains only in-frame clones and omits some. The profile shows some 240,000 clones, approximately 85% of them singletons. The sequencing input was peripheral blood. The receptors stem from an older woman with active or convalescent COVID-19.

This clone was observed a single time. The V and J genes are TRBV27 and TRBJ1-2; D might be TRBD1 (6 bases). Germline V lookup: CDR1 MNHEY, CDR2 SMNVEV (reference sequence). Trimming stripped 4 bases from V and 3 bases from J, with 18 bases between. This CDR3 contains 16 residues. The CDR3 DNA follows: TGTGCCAGCAGTTCCCGACCTACAGGGTTTTACTATGGCTACACCTTC. It yields the protein CASSSRPTGFYYGYTF.

This clone was detected a few times. The genes are TRBV11-3 and TRBJ2-1; 10 bases align to TRBD2. The CDR3 length is 14 residues. Germline CDR1 SGHNT, CDR2 YENEEA. With V trimmed by 5 bases and J by 9 bases, 7 bases remained unmatched. In DNA, the CDR3 is TGTGCCAGCAGCCCCGGACTAGCGGTTACTGAGCAGTTCTTC. Its translation is CASSPGLAVTEQFF.

The rearrangement links TRBV19 to TRBJ1-1; D may be TRBD1 (5 bases). CDR3 length equals 13 residues. V was shortened by 1 base and J by 10 bases, with 13 bases between the two germline ends. CDR1 LNHDA and CDR2 SQIVND come from the germline V gene (reference sequence). CDR3 DNA: TGTGCCAGTAGTATAGGGCATCTCCAGGGAGCTTTCTTT. This codes for CASSIGHLQGAFF.

The chain uses TRBV7-3 and TRBJ2-5; 7 nucleotides match TRBD2. The trim removed 4 bases at V and 3 bases at J, leaving 5 bases unmatched. This CDR3 comprises 14 residues. Germline values: CDR1 SGHTA, CDR2 FQGTGA. CDR3 in amino acids: CASSSGTNKETQYF. In nucleotides, the CDR3 is TGTGCCAGCAGCTCCGGGACTAATAAAGAGACCCAGTACTTC.

As concerns this clone: Distinct nucleotide sequences in the sample also encode this CDR3. The V call is TRBV5-1, the J call TRBJ2-1; D unresolved. The CDR3 is made up of 14 amino acids. CDR1 SGHRS and CDR2 YFSETQ come from the germline V gene. Trimming shortened V by 4 bases and J by 0 bases, and 8 bases separated the two germline ends. CDR3 coding DNA: TGCGCCAGCAGCCTTGGTAGCTCCTACAATGAGCAGTTCTTC. Its translation is CASSLGSSYNEQFF.

The chain joins TRBV7-3 to TRBJ1-3; D is undetermined. Germline lookup yields CDR1 SGHTA and CDR2 FQGTGA. The CDR3 is 13 amino acids. V lost 5 bases and J lost 4, with 9 bases in between. The CDR3 reads CASSPLPGNTIYF. The CDR3 DNA reads TGTGCCAGCAGCCCCCTCCCCGGAAACACCATATATTTT.

The chain combines TRBV6-2 or TRBV6-3 with TRBJ1-2; possibly TRBD1 for D (6 bases). The V gene lost 2 bases and the J gene lost 5 bases, with 15 bases spanning the gap. Germline V gene lookup returns CDR1 MNHEY and CDR2 SVGEGT. The CDR3 runs 15 residues. CDR3 nucleotide sequence: TGTGCCAGCAGTTACGACAGGCGGTTTTGGTATGGCTACACCTTC. Its translation: CASSYDRRFWYGYTF.

The V call is TRBV7-9, the J call TRBJ2-2; 8 positions match TRBD1. The germline V gene has CDR1 SEHNR and CDR2 FQNEAQ (reference sequence). Unmatched junction bases numbered 9, after V lost 5 bases and J lost 7 bases. CDR3 length equals 15 residues. The CDR3 coding sequence is TGTGCCAGCAGCCTCCCAGGGGGCGCCGGCGGGGAGCTGTTTTTT. Protein product: CASSLPGGAGGELFF.

As DNA, the CDR3 is TGTGCCAGCAGGGGGCTCCAAGAGACCCAGTACTTC. Encoded protein: CASRGLQETQYF. The V gene is TRBV7-2, the J gene TRBJ2-5; perhaps TRBD1 as D (5 bases). There are 12 residues in the CDR3. CDR1 is SGHTA and CDR2 is FQGNSA in the germline V gene. Trimming took 6 bases from V and 1 from J, leaving 6 bases between them.

V gene TRBV21-1 combines with J gene TRBJ2-6; TRBD2, as called in the table, went unchecked against the DNA. TRBV21-1 is flagged as a pseudogene. The CDR3 spans 20 residues. The CDR3 loop is CASSNGASGGSSSGANVLTF. The CDR3 bases are TGTGCCAGCAGCAATGGGGCTAGCGGGGGTTCCTCCTCTGGGGCCAACGTCCTGACTTTC.

The CDR3: CASSVEDLAGSEETQYF. DNA of the CDR3: TGTGCCAGCAGCGTAGAGGATCTAGCGGGATCCGAAGAGACCCAGTACTTC. J is TRBJ2-5 and V is TRBV9; TRBD2 matches at 9 bases. V shed 0 bases, J shed 3 bases, and the junction held 9 bases outside the gene matches. The germline CDR1 and CDR2 sequences are SGDLS and YYNGEE. This CDR3 is built from 17 residues.

Regarding this clone: The same CDR3 arises from other DNA sequences in this sample as well. The gene calls are TRBV5-1 and TRBJ2-5; TRBD1 agrees at 7 bases. CDR3 length: 15 residues. J gave up 0 bases and V 0 bases, and 2 bases lay outside the gene matches. The germline V gene encodes CDR1 SGHRS and CDR2 YFSETQ. The chain's CDR3 is CASSLGRGYQETQYF. The CDR3 nucleotides read TGCGCCAGCAGCTTGGGCAGGGGGTACCAAGAGACCCAGTACTTC. Using reference TRBV5-1 and TRBJ2-5 for the parts outside the CDR3, the full variable domain is KAGVTQTPRYLIKTRGQQVTLSCSPISGHRSVSWYQQTPGQGLQFLFEYFSETQRNKGNFPGRFSGRQFSNSRSEMNVSTLELGDSALYLCASSLGRGYQETQYFGPGTRLLVL.

The rearrangement joins TRBV15 to TRBJ2-3, with 7 bases lining up with TRBD2. With 1 base clipped from V and 3 bases from J, the junction kept 7 bases outside the gene matches. CDR1 is LNHNV and CDR2 is YYDKDF in the germline V gene (reference sequence). CDR3 length equals 16 residues. CDR3 nucleotides: TGTGCCACCAGCAGAGGCCGGGACTACCGAACAGATACGCAGTATTTT. This sequence encodes CATSRGRDYRTDTQYF.

The chain uses TRBV19 and TRBJ2-7, with unresolved D. The CDR3 sequence is 14 residues long. The germline V gene has CDR1 LNHDA and CDR2 SQIVND (reference sequence). V lost 5 bases to trimming and J lost 3 bases, with 14 bases between them. CDR3 DNA: TGTGCCAGTAGTCTACCCGATCAATACTACGAGCAGTACTTC. Residues: CASSLPDQYYEQYF.

The chain uses TRBV3-1 (or the pseudogene TRBV3-2) and TRBJ2-5, with a weak D call TRBD1 (6 bases). The germline V and J ends were trimmed by 2 bases and 7 bases, with 17 bases remaining between them. Per the germline V gene, CDR1 is LGHDT and CDR2 is YNNKEL (reference sequence). The CDR3 is 15 amino acids. The CDR3 DNA is TGTGCCAGCAGCCAAAGACCCTCAGGGGTTGGGACCCAGTACTTC. The encoded protein is CASSQRPSGVGTQYF.

The chain carries TRBV2 and TRBJ1-1; D remains ambiguous. This CDR3 region has 11 residues. The germline gives CDR1 SNHLY, CDR2 FYNNEI. V lost 3 bases to trimming and J lost 11 bases, with 10 bases between them. In DNA, the CDR3 is TGTGCCAGCAGTGAGGGAGGGCCGGCTTTCTTT. Protein: CASSEGGPAFF.

This clone was picked up a small number of times. The chain has TRBV5-4 and TRBJ2-7, with TRBD1 matching over 10 bases. Germline CDR1 SGHNT, CDR2 YYREEE (reference sequence). The CDR3 has 15 amino acids. J gave up 7 bases and V 3 bases, and 10 bases lay outside the gene matches. The CDR3 DNA sequence: TGTGCCAGCAGCTGGGGGACAGGGGAGGTGGGAGAGCAGTACTTC. It yields the protein CASSWGTGEVGEQYF.

The chain employs TRBV6-5 and TRBJ1-5, with 7 nucleotides matching TRBD1. The CDR3 contains 13 residues. Germline CDR1 and CDR2: MNHEY and SVGAGI. The V segment lost 8 bases and the J segment 7 bases; nucleotides outside the gene matches: 8. CDR3 sequence reads: CASGRQGDQPQHF. DNA of the CDR3: TGTGCCAGCGGTCGACAGGGAGACCAGCCCCAGCATTTT.

Written as DNA, the CDR3 is TGTGCCAGCAGTTTTGGGTCGACAGGGAACTATGGCTACACCTTC. Protein sequence: CASSFGSTGNYGYTF. This sequence joins TRBV27 and TRBJ1-2; 7 bases map to TRBD1. Germline V gives CDR1 MNHEY, CDR2 SMNVEV (reference sequence). The J segment lost 2 bases and the V segment lost 3 bases, leaving 6 bases of the junction unmatched. The CDR3 has 15 residues.

This chain links TRBV6-5 with TRBJ1-5; maybe TRBD1 (6 bases). Germline CDR1 MNHEY, CDR2 SVGAGI. This CDR3 contains 13 residues. Trimming removed 8 bases at V and 5 bases at J, with 13 bases between. DNA of the CDR3: TGTGCCAGCGGACGAACAGGGCATCAGCCCCAGCATTTT. Its protein product is CASGRTGHQPQHF.

This sequence joins TRBV10-3 and TRBJ2-5; possible D gene TRBD2, 6 bases. This CDR3 contains 14 residues. V was cut by 0 bases and J by 5 bases, with 10 bases left in between. CDR1 and CDR2 from the germline V gene are ENHRY and SYGVKD. CDR3 protein: CAISESPGGETQYF. CDR3 nucleotides: TGTGCCATCAGTGAGTCGCCCGGAGGGGAGACCCAGTACTTC.

The V call is TRBV6-5, the J call TRBJ1-6, with D perhaps TRBD1 (6 bases). Trimming shortened V by 10 bases and J by 8 bases, and 21 bases separated the two germline ends. CDR1 and CDR2 from the germline V gene are MNHEY and SVGAGI. The CDR3 sequence is 15 residues long. CDR3 protein: CATSGGGAGDSPLHF. CDR3 bases: TGTGCCACCTCAGGCGGGGGCGCCGGGGATTCACCCCTCCACTTT.

The chain has TRBV19 and TRBJ2-2; a weak D match, TRBD2 (6 bases). CDR3 length: 17 residues. CDR1 and CDR2 (germline): LNHDA, SQIVND (reference sequence). V dropped 0 bases and J dropped 2 bases, with 13 bases sitting between them. This CDR3 reads CASSIEGGHGNTGELFF. In DNA form, the CDR3 reads TGTGCCAGTAGTATAGAGGGAGGACATGGAAACACCGGGGAGCTGTTTTTT.

This sequence joins TRBV7-6 and TRBJ1-1, with 10 bases identical to TRBD1. Germline V CDR1 and CDR2: SGHVS, FNYEAQ. CDR3 size: 14 residues. Unmatched junction bases numbered 3, after V lost 5 bases and J lost 3 bases. The CDR3 nucleotides read TGTGCCAGCAGCCCTGACAGGGGGCACACTGAAGCTTTCTTT. Translating it yields CASSPDRGHTEAFF.

This chain joins TRBV6-2 or TRBV6-3 and TRBJ1-2; maybe TRBD1 (5 bases). Trimming shortened V by 6 bases and J by 3 bases, and 11 bases separated the two germline ends. The CDR3 loop spans 13 amino acids. Germline V gives CDR1 MNHEY, CDR2 SVGEGT. CDR3 sequence (DNA): TGTGCCAGCAGCCCCACAGGAGACTATGGCTACACCTTC. This encodes CASSPTGDYGYTF.

The chain combines TRBV2 with TRBJ2-7; perhaps TRBD2 as D (5 bases). This CDR3 contains 14 residues. V lost 3 bases and J 3 bases, leaving 12 bases between the germline ends. Germline V lookup: CDR1 SNHLY, CDR2 FYNNEI. CDR3 nucleotides: TGTGCCAGCAGTGATAACGGGGTCGGCTACGAGCAGTACTTC. Protein: CASSDNGVGYEQYF.